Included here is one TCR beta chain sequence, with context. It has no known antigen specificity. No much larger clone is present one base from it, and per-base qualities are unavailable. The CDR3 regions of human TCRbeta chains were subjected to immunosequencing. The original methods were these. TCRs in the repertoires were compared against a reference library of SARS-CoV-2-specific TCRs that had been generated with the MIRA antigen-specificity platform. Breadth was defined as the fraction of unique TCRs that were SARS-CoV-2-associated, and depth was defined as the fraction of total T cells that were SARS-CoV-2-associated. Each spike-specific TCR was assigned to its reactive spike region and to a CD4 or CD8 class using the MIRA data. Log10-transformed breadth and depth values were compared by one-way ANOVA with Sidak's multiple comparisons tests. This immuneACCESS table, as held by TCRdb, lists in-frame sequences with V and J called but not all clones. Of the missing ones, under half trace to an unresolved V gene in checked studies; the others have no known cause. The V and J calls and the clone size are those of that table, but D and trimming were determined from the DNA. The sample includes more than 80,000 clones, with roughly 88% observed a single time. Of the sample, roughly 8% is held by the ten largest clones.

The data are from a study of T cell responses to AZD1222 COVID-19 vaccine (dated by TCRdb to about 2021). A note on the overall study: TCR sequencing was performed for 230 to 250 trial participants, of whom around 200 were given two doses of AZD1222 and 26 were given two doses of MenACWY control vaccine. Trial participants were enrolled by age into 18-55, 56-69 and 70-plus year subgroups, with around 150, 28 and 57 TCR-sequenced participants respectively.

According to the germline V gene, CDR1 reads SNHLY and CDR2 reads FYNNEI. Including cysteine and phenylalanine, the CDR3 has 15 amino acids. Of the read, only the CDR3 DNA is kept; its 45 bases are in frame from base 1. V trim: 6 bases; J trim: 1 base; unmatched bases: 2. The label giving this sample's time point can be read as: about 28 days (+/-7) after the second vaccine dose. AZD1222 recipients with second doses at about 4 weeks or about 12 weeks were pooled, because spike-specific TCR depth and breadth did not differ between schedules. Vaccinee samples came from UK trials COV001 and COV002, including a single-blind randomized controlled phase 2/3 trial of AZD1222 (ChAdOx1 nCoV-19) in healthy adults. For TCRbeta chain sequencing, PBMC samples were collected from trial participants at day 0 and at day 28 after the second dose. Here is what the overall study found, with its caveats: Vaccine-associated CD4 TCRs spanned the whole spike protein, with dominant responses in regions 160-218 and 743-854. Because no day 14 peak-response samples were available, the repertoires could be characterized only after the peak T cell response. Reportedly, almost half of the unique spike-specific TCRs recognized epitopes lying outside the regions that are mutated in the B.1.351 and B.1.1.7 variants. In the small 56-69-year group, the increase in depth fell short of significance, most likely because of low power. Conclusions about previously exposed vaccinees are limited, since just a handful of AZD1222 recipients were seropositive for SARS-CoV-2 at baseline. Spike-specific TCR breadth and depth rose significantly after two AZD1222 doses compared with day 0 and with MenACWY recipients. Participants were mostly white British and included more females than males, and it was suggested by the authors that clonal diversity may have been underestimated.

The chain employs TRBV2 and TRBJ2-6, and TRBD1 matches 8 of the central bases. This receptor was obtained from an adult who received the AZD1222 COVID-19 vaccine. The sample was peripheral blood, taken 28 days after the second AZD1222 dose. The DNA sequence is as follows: TGTGCCAGCAGGGACAGGGCATCTGGGGCCAACGTCCTGACTTTC. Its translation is CASRDRASGANVLTF.